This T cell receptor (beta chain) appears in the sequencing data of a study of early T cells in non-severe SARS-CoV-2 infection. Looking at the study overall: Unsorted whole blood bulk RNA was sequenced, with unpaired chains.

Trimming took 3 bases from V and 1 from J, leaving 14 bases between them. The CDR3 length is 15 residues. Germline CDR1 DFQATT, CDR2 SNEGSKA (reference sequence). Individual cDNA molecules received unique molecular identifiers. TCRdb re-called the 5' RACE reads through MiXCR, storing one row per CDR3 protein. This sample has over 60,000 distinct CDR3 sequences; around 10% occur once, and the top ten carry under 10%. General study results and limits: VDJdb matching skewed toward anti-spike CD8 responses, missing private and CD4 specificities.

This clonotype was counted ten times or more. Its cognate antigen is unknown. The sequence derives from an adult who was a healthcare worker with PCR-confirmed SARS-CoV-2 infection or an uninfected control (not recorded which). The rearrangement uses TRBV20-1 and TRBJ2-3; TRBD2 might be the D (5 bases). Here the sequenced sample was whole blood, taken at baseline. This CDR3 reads CSASGWAGGTDTQYF. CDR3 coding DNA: TGCAGTGCTAGTGGTTGGGCCGGGGGCACAGATACGCAGTATTTT.